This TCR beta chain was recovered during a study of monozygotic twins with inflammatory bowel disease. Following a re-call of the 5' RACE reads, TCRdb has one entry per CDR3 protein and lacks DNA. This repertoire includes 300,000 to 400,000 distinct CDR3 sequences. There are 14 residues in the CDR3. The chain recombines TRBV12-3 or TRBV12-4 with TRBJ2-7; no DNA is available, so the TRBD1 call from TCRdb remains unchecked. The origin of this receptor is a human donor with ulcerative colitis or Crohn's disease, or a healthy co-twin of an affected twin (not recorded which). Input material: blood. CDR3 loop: CASSLRQGAYGQYF.